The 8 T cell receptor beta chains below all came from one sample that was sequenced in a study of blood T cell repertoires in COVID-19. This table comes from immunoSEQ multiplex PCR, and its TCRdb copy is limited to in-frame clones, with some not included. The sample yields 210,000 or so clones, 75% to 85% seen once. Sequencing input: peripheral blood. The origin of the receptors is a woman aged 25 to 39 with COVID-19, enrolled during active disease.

The CDR3 sequence: CASSLGLADQETQYF. The CDR3 DNA sequence: TGTGCCAGCAGCCTCGGGCTAGCGGATCAAGAGACCCAGTACTTC. V usage is TRBV3-1 (or the pseudogene TRBV3-2) and J usage is TRBJ2-5, with 7 bases that match TRBD2. Germline lookup yields CDR1 LGHDT and CDR2 YNNKEL (reference sequence). The CDR3 runs 15 residues. Unmatched junction bases numbered 7, after V lost 4 bases and J lost 2 bases.

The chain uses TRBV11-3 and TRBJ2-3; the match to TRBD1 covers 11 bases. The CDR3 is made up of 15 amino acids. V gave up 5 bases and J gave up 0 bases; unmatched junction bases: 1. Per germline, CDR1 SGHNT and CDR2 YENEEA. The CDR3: CASSGTGGSTDTQYF. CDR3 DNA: TGTGCCAGCAGCGGGACAGGGGGGAGCACAGATACGCAGTATTTT.

The CDR3 coding sequence is TGTGCCACCAGCGGGACAGGGGGCGATTCAGGCAATCAGCCCCAGCATTTT. Protein sequence: CATSGTGGDSGNQPQHF. The V gene is TRBV24-1, the J gene TRBJ1-5; 12 nucleotides agree with TRBD1. J lost 2 bases, V lost 7 bases, and 8 bases had no gene match. Germline V CDR1 and CDR2: KGHDR, SFDVKD. CDR3 length equals 17 residues.

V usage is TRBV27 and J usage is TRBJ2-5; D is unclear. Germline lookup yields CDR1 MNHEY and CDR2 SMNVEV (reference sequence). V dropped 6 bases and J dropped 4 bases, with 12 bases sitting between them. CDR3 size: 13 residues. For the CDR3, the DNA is TGTGCCAGCAGAGCCGATAGCCGAGAGACCCAGTACTTC. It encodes CASRADSRETQYF.

CDR3 residues: CASSAFPGLMNTEAFF. In DNA, the CDR3 is TGTGCCAGCAGCGCATTTCCCGGACTTATGAACACTGAAGCTTTCTTT. This chain joins TRBV9 and TRBJ1-1; D unclear. From germline, CDR1 is SGDLS and CDR2 YYNGEE. Trimming cost V 3 bases and J 0 bases, with 15 bases left between them. The CDR3 sequence is 16 residues long.

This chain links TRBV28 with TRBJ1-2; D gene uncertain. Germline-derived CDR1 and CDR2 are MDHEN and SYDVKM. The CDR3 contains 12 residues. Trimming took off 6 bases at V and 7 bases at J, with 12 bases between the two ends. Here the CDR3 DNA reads TGTGCCAGCAGCCAGGCGACCGTTGGCTACACCTTC. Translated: CASSQATVGYTF.

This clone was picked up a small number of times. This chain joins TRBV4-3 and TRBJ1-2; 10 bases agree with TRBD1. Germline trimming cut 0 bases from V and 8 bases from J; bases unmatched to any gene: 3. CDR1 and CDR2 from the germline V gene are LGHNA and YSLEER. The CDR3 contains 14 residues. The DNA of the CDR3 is TGCGCCAGCAGCCAAGAGACAGGGGGCGGCGGCTACACCTTC. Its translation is CASSQETGGGGYTF.

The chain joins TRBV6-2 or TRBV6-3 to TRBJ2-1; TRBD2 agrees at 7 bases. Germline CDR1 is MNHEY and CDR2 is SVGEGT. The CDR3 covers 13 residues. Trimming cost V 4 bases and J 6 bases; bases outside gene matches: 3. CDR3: CASSWGGSNEQFF. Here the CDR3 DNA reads TGTGCCAGCAGTTGGGGGGGGAGCAATGAGCAGTTCTTC.